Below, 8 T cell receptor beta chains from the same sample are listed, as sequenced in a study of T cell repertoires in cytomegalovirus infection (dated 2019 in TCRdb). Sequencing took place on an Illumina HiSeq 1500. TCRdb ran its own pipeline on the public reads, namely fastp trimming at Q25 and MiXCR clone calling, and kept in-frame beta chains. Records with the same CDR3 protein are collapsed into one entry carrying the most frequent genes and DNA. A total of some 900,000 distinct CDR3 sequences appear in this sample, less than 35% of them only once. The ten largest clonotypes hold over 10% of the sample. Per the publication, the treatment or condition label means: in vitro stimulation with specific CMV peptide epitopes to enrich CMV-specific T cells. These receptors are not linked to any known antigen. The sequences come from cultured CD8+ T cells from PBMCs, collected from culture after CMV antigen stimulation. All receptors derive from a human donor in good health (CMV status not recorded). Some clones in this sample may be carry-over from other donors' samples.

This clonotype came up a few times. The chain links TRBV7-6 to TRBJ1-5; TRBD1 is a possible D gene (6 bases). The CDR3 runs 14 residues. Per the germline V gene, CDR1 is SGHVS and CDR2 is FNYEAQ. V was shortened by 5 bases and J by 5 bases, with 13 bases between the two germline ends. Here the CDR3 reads CASSTGGEDQPQHF. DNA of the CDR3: TGTGCCAGCAGCACGGGGGGCGAGGATCAGCCCCAGCATTTT.

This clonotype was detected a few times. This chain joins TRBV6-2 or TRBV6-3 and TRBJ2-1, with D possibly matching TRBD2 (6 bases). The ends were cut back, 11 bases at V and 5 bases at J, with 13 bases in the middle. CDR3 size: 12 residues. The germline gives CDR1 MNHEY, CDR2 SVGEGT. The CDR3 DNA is TGTGCCTCGTGGGGGGAAAACAATGAGCAGTTCTTC. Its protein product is CASWGENNEQFF.

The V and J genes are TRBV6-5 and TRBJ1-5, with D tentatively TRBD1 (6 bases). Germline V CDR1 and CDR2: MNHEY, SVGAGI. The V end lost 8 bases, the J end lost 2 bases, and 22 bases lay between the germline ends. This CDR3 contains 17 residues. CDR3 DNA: TGTGCCAGCTCCCTAAGACAGGCTCGAGGGCGCAATCAGCCCCAGCATTTT. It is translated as CASSLRQARGRNQPQHF.

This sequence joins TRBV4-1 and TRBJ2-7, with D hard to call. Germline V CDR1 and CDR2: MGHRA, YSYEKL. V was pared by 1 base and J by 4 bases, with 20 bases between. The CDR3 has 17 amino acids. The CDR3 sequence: CASSQVAETETLYEQYF. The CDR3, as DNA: TGCGCCAGCAGCCAAGTCGCGGAAACAGAGACCTTATACGAGCAGTACTTC.

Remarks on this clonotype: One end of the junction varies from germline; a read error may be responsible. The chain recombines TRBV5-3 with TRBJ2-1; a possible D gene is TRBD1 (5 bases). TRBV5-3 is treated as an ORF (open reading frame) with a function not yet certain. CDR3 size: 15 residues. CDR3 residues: CASSLTIQGRYEQFF. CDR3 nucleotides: TGTGCCAGCAGCTTGACCATCCAGGGTCGGTATGAGCAGTTCTTC.

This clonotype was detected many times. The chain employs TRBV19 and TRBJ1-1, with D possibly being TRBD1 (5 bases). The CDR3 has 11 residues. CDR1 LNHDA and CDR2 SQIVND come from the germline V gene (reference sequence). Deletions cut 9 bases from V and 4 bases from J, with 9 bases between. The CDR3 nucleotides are TGTGCCAGCAACGGGGGCACTGAAGCTTTCTTT. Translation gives CASNGGTEAFF.

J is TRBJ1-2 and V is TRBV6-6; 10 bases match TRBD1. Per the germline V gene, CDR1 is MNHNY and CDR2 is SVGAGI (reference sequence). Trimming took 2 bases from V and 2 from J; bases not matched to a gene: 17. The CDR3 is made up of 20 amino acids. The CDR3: CASSYTLNHSPGQGNYGYTF. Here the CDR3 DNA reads TGTGCCAGCAGTTACACCCTTAACCATTCACCGGGACAGGGGAACTATGGCTACACCTTC.

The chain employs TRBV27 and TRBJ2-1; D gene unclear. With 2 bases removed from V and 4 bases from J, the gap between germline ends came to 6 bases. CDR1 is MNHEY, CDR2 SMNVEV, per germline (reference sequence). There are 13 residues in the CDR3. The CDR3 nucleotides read TGTGCCAGCAGTTTAGACTTTTACAATGAGCAGTTCTTC. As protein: CASSLDFYNEQFF.